The 13 T cell receptor beta chains listed next were all sequenced from one sample in a study of blood T cell repertoires in COVID-19. Some clones are missing from TCRdb's copy, which holds only in-frame ones; the method was immunoSEQ multiplex PCR. The sample carries about 150,000 clones, about 86% recorded once. Sequenced input: peripheral blood. The receptors come from a man aged 65 to 79 with acute or convalescent COVID-19.

The chain has TRBV6-5 and TRBJ2-1; D unresolved. Germline V CDR1 and CDR2: MNHEY, SVGAGI. The CDR3 sequence is 15 residues long. Deletions cut 5 bases from V and 2 bases from J, with 13 bases between. CDR3 DNA sequence: TGTGCCAGCAGTAACGAGAGGTGGGCCTACAATGAGCAGTTCTTC. This gives the protein CASSNERWAYNEQFF.

Comment on this clone: The same CDR3 also results from other DNA sequences found in this sample. V gene TRBV5-1 combines with J gene TRBJ1-5; 7 bases are shared with TRBD1. Germline assignment: CDR1 SGHRS and CDR2 YFSETQ. V was pared by 0 bases and J by 7 bases, with 4 bases of the junction left unmatched. The CDR3 consists of 14 residues. The CDR3 loop is CASSLGQGDQPQHF. The CDR3 DNA follows: TGCGCCAGCAGCTTGGGGCAGGGGGACCAGCCCCAGCATTTT.

The chain carries TRBV5-4 and TRBJ1-6, with TRBD1 matching 7 bases. CDR3 length: 16 amino acids. Germline V CDR1 and CDR2: SGHNT, YYREEE (reference sequence). Trimming cost V 4 bases and J 8 bases; bases outside gene matches: 12. CDR3 loop: CASSPRQGSVDSPLHF. CDR3 nucleotides: TGTGCCAGCAGCCCCAGACAGGGTTCGGTGGATTCACCCCTCCACTTT.

The V call is TRBV24-1, the J call TRBJ1-5; tentative D call: TRBD1 (6 bases). This CDR3 region has 14 residues. Germline-derived CDR1 and CDR2 are KGHDR and SFDVKD. Trimming took off 4 bases at V and 4 bases at J, with 10 bases between the two ends. The CDR3 spells CATSDRGPNQPQHF. For the CDR3, the DNA is TGTGCCACCAGTGACAGGGGACCTAATCAGCCCCAGCATTTT.

V and J are TRBV19 and TRBJ1-5; weak D call: TRBD1 (5 bases). V lost 6 bases to trimming and J lost 7 bases, with 13 bases between them. This CDR3 region has 13 residues. Germline-derived CDR1 and CDR2 are LNHDA and SQIVND (reference sequence). CDR3 sequence: CASRGRGKQPQHF. The CDR3 DNA reads TGTGCCAGTAGAGGTCGGGGGAAACAGCCCCAGCATTTT.

The chain recombines TRBV4-3 with TRBJ2-5; the match to TRBD1 covers 7 bases. Per germline, CDR1 LGHNA and CDR2 YSLEER. The CDR3 has 15 residues. Unmatched junction bases numbered 5, after V lost 0 bases and J lost 4 bases. CDR3 bases: TGCGCCAGCAGCCAAGACGGGCAGGGGGTAGAGACCCAGTACTTC. Its protein product is CASSQDGQGVETQYF.

On this clone itself: Other DNA sequences in this sample translate to the same CDR3. For the CDR3, the DNA is TGTGCCAGCAGCTTAAATCGAGTTGCAACTAATGAAAAACTGTTTTTT. This translates into CASSLNRVATNEKLFF. The chain combines TRBV7-2 with TRBJ1-4; D ambiguous. The V and J ends lost 2 bases and 0 bases respectively, with 10 bases between them. This CDR3 has 16 residues. Germline CDR1 and CDR2: SGHTA and FQGNSA.

The chain joins TRBV28 to TRBJ1-2; TRBD1 matches at 9 bases. The CDR3 sequence is 14 residues long. Germline V gene data show CDR1 as MDHEN and CDR2 as SYDVKM. Unmatched junction bases numbered 7, after V lost 3 bases and J lost 8 bases. The DNA of the CDR3 is TGTGCCAGCAGTTTGGGACAGGGTACGCGGGGCTACACCTTC. It is translated as CASSLGQGTRGYTF.

Only one count was recorded for this clone. V gene TRBV19 combines with J gene TRBJ2-1, with 11 bases fitting TRBD2. Germline CDR1 LNHDA, CDR2 SQIVND (reference sequence). With 3 bases clipped from V and 8 bases from J, the junction kept 6 bases outside the gene matches. The length of the CDR3 is 15 residues. The CDR3 reads CASSILAGGSYEQFF. The CDR3 nucleotides are TGTGCCAGTAGTATTCTAGCGGGAGGTTCGTATGAGCAGTTCTTC. Full variable domain (rest looked up from reference TRBV19 and TRBJ2-1): DGGITQSPKYLFRKEGQNVTLSCEQNLNHDAMYWYRQDPGQGLRLIYYSQIVNDFQKGDIAEGYSVSREKKESFPLTVTSAQKNPTAFYLCASSILAGGSYEQFFGPGTRLTVL.

V gene TRBV7-6 combines with J gene TRBJ2-2; TRBD2 might be the D (7 bases). V lost 0 bases, J lost 4 bases, and 9 bases lay in between. Looked up from germline, CDR1 is SGHVS and CDR2 is FNYEAQ. This CDR3 is 15 amino acids long. Here the CDR3 reads CASSLAGGGTGELFF. DNA for the CDR3: TGTGCCAGCAGCTTAGCGGGAGGGGGCACCGGGGAGCTGTTTTTT.

This chain links TRBV27 with TRBJ2-7; D unresolved. CDR3 length equals 13 residues. The germline V and J ends were trimmed by 4 bases and 2 bases, with 9 bases remaining between them. Germline V gives CDR1 MNHEY, CDR2 SMNVEV (reference sequence). The CDR3 bases are TGTGCCAGCAGTTCCCTACGCGCCTACGAGCAGTACTTC. It codes for CASSSLRAYEQYF.

The chain couples TRBV27 to TRBJ2-1; possible D gene TRBD1, 6 bases. The CDR3 is made up of 20 amino acids. Deletions cut 10 bases from V and 7 bases from J, with 38 bases between. Germline assignment: CDR1 MNHEY and CDR2 SMNVEV (reference sequence). The CDR3 DNA reads as TGTGCCAACCTCCATGTCCGAACCGGGACAACCCGCTTCAAGAAAAATGAGCAGTTCTTC. This translates into CANLHVRTGTTRFKKNEQFF.

The rearrangement uses TRBV7-2 and TRBJ2-7; TRBD1 matches 9 bases. From germline, CDR1 is SGHTA and CDR2 FQGNSA. This CDR3 has 16 amino acids. Germline trimming cut 0 bases from V and 3 bases from J; bases unmatched to any gene: 6. Written as DNA, the CDR3 is TGTGCCAGCAGCTTAGCCACACAGGGGGCAATCTACGAGCAGTACTTC. Translated, it gives CASSLATQGAIYEQYF.